This T cell receptor (beta chain) was retrieved from a study of Tregs in tolerant kidney transplant recipients. CDR3 length: 13 amino acids. The V end lost 6 bases, the J end lost 4 bases, and 15 bases lay between the germline ends. The germline V gene encodes CDR1 SQVTM and CDR2 ANQGSEA. Profiling relied on immunoSEQ multiplex PCR, and the TCRdb table lists in-frame clones only, not all of them. Of tens of thousands of clones in the sample, roughly 89% were seen once. The receptor was derived from a human donor in good health. Source material: CD4+ T cells from blood. The chain combines TRBV29-1 with TRBJ1-1; tentative D call: TRBD1 (5 bases). As DNA, the CDR3 is TGCAGCGTCATTCGGGGAGGGGCCACTGAAGCTTTCTTT. It codes for CSVIRGGATEAFF.